Listed below are T cell receptor beta chains from one sample, sequenced in a study of cytomegalovirus exposure and HLA in healthy donors. Clones were sequenced by immunoSEQ multiplex PCR, and TCRdb holds only the in-frame ones, with some missing. Of around 150,000 clones in the sample, 79% were seen once. The sample was PBMCs. These receptors were taken from a man between 40 and 49 years old in good health and CMV-seropositive. Each CDR3 is given with its conserved first and last residue. A D gene is named only where the DNA matches it firmly. Clone size is stated in some rows and not others, as once, few, many or a class when expanded.

abundance | d_gene | j_gene | len | v_gene | CDR3nt | CDR3aa
- | - | TRBJ1-2 | 15 | TRBV9 | TGTGCCAGCAGCCCACGTTTTGGCAGTAACTATGGCTACACCTTC | CASSPRFGSNYGYTF
- | - | TRBJ2-3 | 14 | TRBV7-6 | TGTGCCAGCAGCTTAGCGGGAGTGACAGATACGCAGTATTTT | CASSLAGVTDTQYF
- | TRBD2 | TRBJ2-7 | 14 | TRBV19 | TGTGCCAGTAACCAAGCGGGAGCGGGGTACGAGCAGTACTTC | CASNQAGAGYEQYF
- | - | TRBJ2-7 | 13 | TRBV5-1 | TGCGCCAGCAGCTTGGTTACGACGGGCGAGCAGTACTTC | CASSLVTTGEQYF
- | TRBD1 | TRBJ2-5 | 17 | TRBV19 | TGTGCCAGTAGTATAGGCTCCGGGACAGGATTTAGGGAGACCCAGTACTTC | CASSIGSGTGFRETQYF
- | - | TRBJ1-1 | 12 | TRBV29-1 | TGCAGCGCGGACAGTATGAACACTGAAGCTTTCTTT | CSADSMNTEAFF
few | TRBD1 | TRBJ1-5 | 18 | TRBV19 | TGTGCCAGTATGGGTATCTGGACAGGTGTTAATAGCAATCAGCCCCAGCATTTT | CASMGIWTGVNSNQPQHF
- | - | TRBJ1-4 | 17 | TRBV5-1 | TGCGCCAGCAGCCCCGGGACAAGCACCTTTTATAATGAAAAACTGTTTTTT | CASSPGTSTFYNEKLFF
- | - | TRBJ2-7 | 14 | TRBV19 | TGTGCCAGTAGTATAGGGCAGGGTGACTACGAGCAGTACTTC | CASSIGQGDYEQYF
- | TRBD2 | TRBJ2-3 | 17 | TRBV4-1 | TGCGCCAGCAGCCTCCAGGGACTAGCGGGAGTGACGGATACGCAGTATTTT | CASSLQGLAGVTDTQYF
- | TRBD2 | TRBJ2-5 | 16 | TRBV29-1 | TGCAGCGTTGATCCTCCGGGACTAGCGTTTCAAGAGACCCAGTACTTC | CSVDPPGLAFQETQYF